This T cell receptor beta chain is from a study of blood T cell repertoires in COVID-19. On the study more broadly: Sites in the United States, Italy and Spain provided acute and convalescent COVID-19 samples. PBMCs, B-cell-depleted T cells, or T cells were the source of the cDNA or gDNA that made up the material.

This CDR3 region has 14 residues. V was clipped by 5 bases and J by 4 bases, with 14 bases between them. Germline values: CDR1 LGHDT, CDR2 YNNKEL (reference sequence). The table came from immunoSEQ multiplex PCR; TCRdb's copy has only in-frame clones and leaves some out. The top ten clones hold approximately 11% of a sample with around 150,000 clones, about 78% of them seen once. The gene calls are TRBV3-1 (or the pseudogene TRBV3-2) and TRBJ1-2; D not certain. The sequence derives from a man aged 60 to 75 who had recovered from COVID-19. What was sequenced was peripheral blood. The CDR3 nucleotides read TGTGCCAGCAGCGAGCCGGGAACAGCCTATGGCTACACCTTC. This translates into CASSEPGTAYGYTF.